These T cell receptor beta chains were read from a single sample in a study of PD-1 blockade in classical Hodgkin lymphoma. Clones were read by immunoSEQ multiplex PCR, and TCRdb kept only the in-frame ones, dropping some. Found here are under 130,000 clones, more than 70% of them singletons; the top ten hold 15% to 20%. This sample comprised peripheral blood mononuclear cells (PBMCs), obtained before the fourth cycle of nivolumab. These receptors were taken from a human donor with classical Hodgkin lymphoma. The CDR3 runs from the conserved cysteine through the conserved F or W. Each record gives: J gene, D gene, CDR3 length, clone size, V gene, CDR3 DNA, CDR3 protein. D genes are given only for firm matches. Only some rows state a clone size, as once, few, many or a class for expanded clones.

TRBJ2-1	.	14	.	TRBV4-3	TGCGCCAGCAGCCAAGATTTCGGCCTCAATGAGCAGTTCTTC	CASSQDFGLNEQFF
TRBJ1-5	.	16	.	TRBV19	TGTGCCAGTAGTATAGAAGGGGACCCTAGCAATCAGCCCCAGCATTTT	CASSIEGDPSNQPQHF
TRBJ1-3	TRBD1	17	.	TRBV27	TGTGCCAGCAGTTTACACGGACAGGGCTACTCTGGAAACACCATATATTTT	CASSLHGQGYSGNTIYF
TRBJ1-1	.	15	.	TRBV4-1	TGCGCCAGCAGCCAAGATGCCGGGGTTGATACTGAAGCTTTCTTT	CASSQDAGVDTEAFF
TRBJ1-4	.	13	.	TRBV29-1	TGCAGCGTCAGGGACGGCTCTAATGAAAAACTGTTTTTT	CSVRDGSNEKLFF
TRBJ2-7	.	15	.	TRBV27	TGTGCCAGCAGTTTAATCTCCGGGGGTTCCTACGAGCAGTACTTC	CASSLISGGSYEQYF
TRBJ2-3	TRBD2	15	.	TRBV29-1	TGCAGCGTTGACTCTAGCGGGAGGGCCGTAGATACGCAGTATTTT	CSVDSSGRAVDTQYF
TRBJ1-5	.	14	.	TRBV10-1	TGCGCCAGCAGGAGACAGGCTAGCAATCAGCCCCAGCATTTT	CASRRQASNQPQHF
TRBJ1-3	.	18	.	TRBV7-2	TGTGCCAGCAGCTCTTTGAGGGTTGCAGGGGCCTCTGGAAACACCATATATTTT	CASSSLRVAGASGNTIYF
TRBJ1-2	.	15	.	TRBV6-6	TGTGCCAGCAGTTACTCGGGCTCGCCGTCTTATGGCTACACCTTC	CASSYSGSPSYGYTF
TRBJ2-7	.	17	.	TRBV7-6	TGTGCCAGCAGCTTAGTTGCGGGAGTGGGGGGGGCTTACGAGCAGTACTTC	CASSLVAGVGGAYEQYF
TRBJ2-1	.	13	.	TRBV30	TGTGCCTGGAGTGACGGGAATAACAGTGAGCAGTTCTTC	CAWSDGNNSEQFF
TRBJ1-2	TRBD1	14	.	TRBV5-1	TGCGCCAGCAGCTTCCCCGGGACAGGGGATGGCTACACCTTC	CASSFPGTGDGYTF
TRBJ2-1	.	10	.	TRBV29-1	TGCAGCGTTGACCACAATGAGCAGTTCTTC	CSVDHNEQFF
TRBJ2-5	.	12	.	TRBV29-1	TGCAGCGCTACAGGGCTTCAAGAGACCCAGTACTTC	CSATGLQETQYF
TRBJ2-3	.	10	.	TRBV28	TGTGCCAGCCGTCAAGATACGCAGTATTTT	CASRQDTQYF
TRBJ1-1	.	14	.	TRBV19	TGTGCCAGTAACCCCCTCCTTGGGAACACTGAAGCTTTCTTT	CASNPLLGNTEAFF
TRBJ1-2	TRBD1	14	many	TRBV6-5	TGTGCCAGCAATACCCAGGGGGGGAACTATGGCTACACCTTC	CASNTQGGNYGYTF
TRBJ1-2	TRBD1	14	.	TRBV29-1	TGCAGCGTTGCCTGGGACAGGGGGCAGGATGGCTACACCTTC	CSVAWDRGQDGYTF
TRBJ2-3	.	14	.	TRBV15	TGTGCCACGCGGAACGGGGAACACACAGATACGCAGTATTTT	CATRNGEHTDTQYF
TRBJ1-2	.	15	.	TRBV4-2	TGTGCCAGCAGCCAAGATCTGGGGGGGGCATATGGCTACACCTTC	CASSQDLGGAYGYTF
TRBJ1-2	.	13	.	TRBV30	TGTGCCTGTTTTCGGTCCCTTAACTATGGCTACACCTTC	CACFRSLNYGYTF
TRBJ2-2	TRBD2	18	.	TRBV4-1	TGCGCCAGCAGCCAACTTTGGACTAGCGGGAGTGGCACCGGGGAGCTGTTTTTT	CASSQLWTSGSGTGELFF
TRBJ1-4	TRBD1	15	.	TRBV18	TGTGCCAGCTCGACTACGGACAGGGCGAATGAAAAACTGTTTTTT	CASSTTDRANEKLFF
TRBJ1-5	.	13	.	TRBV6-1	TGTGCCACTGGGGAAGGGTTAGTCCAGCCCCAGCATTTT	CATGEGLVQPQHF
TRBJ2-1	.	18	.	TRBV14	TGTGCCAGCAGCCAAGATGATGCCCTAGCAGAAATTTACAATGAGCAGTTCTTC	CASSQDDALAEIYNEQFF
TRBJ2-7	TRBD2	15	.	TRBV7-2	TGTGCCAGCTCCTCCTCGGGGAGGGAGGACTACGAGCAGTACTTC	CASSSSGREDYEQYF
TRBJ1-1	.	15	.	TRBV7-6	TGTGCCAGCAGCTTAGAGTCGGGGCAGAACACTGAAGCTTTCTTT	CASSLESGQNTEAFF
TRBJ1-2	.	14	.	TRBV4-3	TGCGCCAGCAGCCCGTCCGGGACGTACTATGGCTACACCTTC	CASSPSGTYYGYTF
TRBJ1-2	TRBD1	15	.	TRBV27	TGTGCCAGCAGTCCCAGCACAGGGGACGAAAGGGGCTACACCTTC	CASSPSTGDERGYTF
TRBJ2-1	.	15	.	TRBV2	TGTGCCAGCAGTGAAGCGCATGAGATCTCCAATGAGCAGTTCTTC	CASSEAHEISNEQFF
TRBJ2-1	.	15	.	TRBV7-6	TGTGCCAGCAGCTTAGACGATAGTCGGTACAATGAGCAGTTCTTC	CASSLDDSRYNEQFF
TRBJ2-5	.	14	.	TRBV7-2	TGTGCCAGCAGCTTCGCGGAGGGCCAGGAGACCCAGTACTTC	CASSFAEGQETQYF
TRBJ2-5	.	14	.	TRBV5-1	TGCGCCAGCAGCAAGACAGGCCCCCAAGAGACCCAGTACTTC	CASSKTGPQETQYF
TRBJ2-3	TRBD1	15	.	TRBV4-3	TGCGCCAGCAGCCGCCGGACAGGGGGCTTAGATACGCAGTATTTT	CASSRRTGGLDTQYF
TRBJ2-7	.	13	.	TRBV4-1	TGCGCCAGCAGCCGTGGGCCTGGCGACGAGCAGTACTTC	CASSRGPGDEQYF
TRBJ1-5	TRBD1	17	.	TRBV19	TGTGCCACTTCTAGAGTCGGGACAGGGCATAGCAATCAGCCCCAGCATTTT	CATSRVGTGHSNQPQHF
TRBJ2-1	.	13	.	TRBV6-6	TGTGCCAGCAGTTACCAGGGAGCCAATGAGCAGTTCTTC	CASSYQGANEQFF
TRBJ1-5	TRBD1	14	.	TRBV7-9	TGTGCCAGCAGCTTTCAGGGGGCAGGTCAGCCCCAGCATTTT	CASSFQGAGQPQHF
TRBJ1-5	TRBD1	15	.	TRBV5-4	TGTGCCAGCAGCATGGGGGGACAGGGGAATCAGCCCCAGCATTTT	CASSMGGQGNQPQHF
TRBJ1-5	TRBD1	17	.	TRBV5-4	TGTGCCAGCAGCCAGGGGGGAGGGCAGGGCCTCAATCAGCCCCAGCATTTT	CASSQGGGQGLNQPQHF
TRBJ2-1	TRBD2	16	.	TRBV29-1	TGCAGCGTCGATGGGACTAGCGGGAGAAGTACCAATGAGCAGTTCTTC	CSVDGTSGRSTNEQFF
TRBJ1-1	.	11	few	TRBV30	TGTGCCGAGGAGCGGAACACTGAAGCTTTCTTT	CAEERNTEAFF
TRBJ1-6	TRBD1	15	once	TRBV30	TGTGCCTGGAGAAGACAGGGACTCTATAATTCACCCCTCCACTTT	CAWRRQGLYNSPLHF
TRBJ2-7	TRBD2	16	.	TRBV7-2	TGTGCCAGCAGCCCCGGGTGGGTAGCGGGAGTATTCGAGCAGTACTTC	CASSPGWVAGVFEQYF
TRBJ1-2	.	15	.	TRBV18	TGTGCCAGCTCACCTATCATCGAGACTTACTATGGCTACACCTTC	CASSPIIETYYGYTF
TRBJ1-1	.	15	.	TRBV6-6	TGTGCCACCACCCAGGTGGGGTTAGCCCCCCAAGGGCCTTTCTTT	CATTQVGLAPQGPFF